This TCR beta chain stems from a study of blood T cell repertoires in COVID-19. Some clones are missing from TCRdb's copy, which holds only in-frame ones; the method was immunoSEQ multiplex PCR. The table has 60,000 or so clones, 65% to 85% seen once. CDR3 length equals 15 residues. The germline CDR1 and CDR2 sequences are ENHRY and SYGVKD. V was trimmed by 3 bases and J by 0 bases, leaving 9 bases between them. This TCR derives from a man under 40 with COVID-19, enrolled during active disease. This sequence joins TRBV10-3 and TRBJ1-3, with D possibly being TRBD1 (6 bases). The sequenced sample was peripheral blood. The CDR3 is CAISEQGPSGNTIYF. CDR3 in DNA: TGTGCCATCAGTGAACAGGGTCCCTCTGGAAACACCATATATTTT.